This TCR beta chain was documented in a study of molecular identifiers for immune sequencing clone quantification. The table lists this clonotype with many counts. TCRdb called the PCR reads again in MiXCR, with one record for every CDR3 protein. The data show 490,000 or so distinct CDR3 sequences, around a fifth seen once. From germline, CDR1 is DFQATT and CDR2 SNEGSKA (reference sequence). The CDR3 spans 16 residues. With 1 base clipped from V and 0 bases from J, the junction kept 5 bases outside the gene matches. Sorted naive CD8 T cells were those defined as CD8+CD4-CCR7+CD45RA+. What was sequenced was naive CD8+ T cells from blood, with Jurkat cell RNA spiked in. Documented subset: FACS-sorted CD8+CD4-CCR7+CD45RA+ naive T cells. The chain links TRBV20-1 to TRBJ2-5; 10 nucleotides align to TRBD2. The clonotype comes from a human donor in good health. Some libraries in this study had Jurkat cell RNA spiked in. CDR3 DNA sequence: TGCAGTGCTAGAGCCCTAGCGGGGGTCTACCAAGAGACCCAGTACTTC. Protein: CSARALAGVYQETQYF.